These 18 T cell receptor beta chains were sequenced from one sample in a study of a mutant IDH1 vaccine in newly diagnosed glioma. The time point was: week 35, safety follow-up. The study gave 300 ug of mutant IDH1 20-mer peptide per vaccine dose, with topical imiquimod. Repertoires were generated with immunoSEQ multiplex PCR, while TCRdb's copy carries only in-frame clones and drops some. This sample has tens of thousands of clones, with under 90% found just once. No antigen has been assigned to these receptors. The sequencing here drew on PBMCs, taken from a glioma patient whose treatment included an IDH1 peptide vaccine. The receptor set was obtained from a woman aged 18-35 years with glioma.

The rearrangement joins TRBV5-1 to TRBJ2-5, with 10 bases matching TRBD2. V trimming: 4 bases; J trimming: 5 bases; junction bases outside the gene matches: 17. CDR3 size: 18 residues. Germline V lookup: CDR1 SGHRS, CDR2 YFSETQ. The CDR3, as DNA: TGCGCCAGCAGCGATGTCGCTAGCGGGAGTAACTATGGGGAGACCCAGTACTTC. Translating it yields CASSDVASGSNYGETQYF. Full variable domain (outside the CDR3, taken from reference TRBV5-1 and TRBJ2-5): KAGVTQTPRYLIKTRGQQVTLSCSPISGHRSVSWYQQTPGQGLQFLFEYFSETQRNKGNFPGRFSGRQFSNSRSEMNVSTLELGDSALYLCASSDVASGSNYGETQYFGPGTRLLVL.

The CDR3 DNA follows: TGTGCCAGCAGCCCCCAGAGGGCGGGGGAGCAGTTCTTC. Protein product: CASSPQRAGEQFF. The V and J genes are TRBV7-2 and TRBJ2-1; possible D gene TRBD2, 6 bases. The CDR3 loop spans 13 amino acids. The germline V gene encodes CDR1 SGHTA and CDR2 FQGNSA. Trimming removed 5 bases from V and 10 bases from J, with 15 bases in between. The whole variable domain, filled in from reference TRBV7-2 and TRBJ2-1, reads GAGVSQSPSNKVTEKGKDVELRCDPISGHTALYWYRQSLGQGLEFLIYFQGNSAPDKSGLPSDRFSAERTGGSVSTLTIQRTQQEDSAVYLCASSPQRAGEQFFGPGTRLTVL.

J is TRBJ2-5 and V is TRBV2; the match to TRBD2 covers 9 bases. Germline V gene sequence: CDR1 SNHLY, CDR2 FYNNEI. V shed 4 bases and J 0 bases; nucleotides not matched to a gene: 15. The CDR3 runs 19 residues. The chain's CDR3 is CASSAPGGRAVTYQETQYF. CDR3 nucleotide sequence: TGTGCCAGCAGTGCCCCCGGCGGGAGGGCAGTGACGTACCAAGAGACCCAGTACTTC.

The V and J genes are TRBV28 and TRBJ1-3, with a tentative D call TRBD1 (5 bases). The CDR3 sequence is 15 residues long. V was cut by 7 bases and J by 1 base, with 14 bases left in between. Per germline, CDR1 MDHEN and CDR2 SYDVKM. The CDR3 loop reads CASILPGGSGNTIYF. CDR3 DNA sequence: TGTGCCAGCATCCTTCCTGGGGGTTCTGGAAACACCATATATTTT.

This chain uses TRBV29-1 with TRBJ2-4; unclear D gene. V lost 4 bases and J lost 7, with 8 bases in between. The CDR3 is 11 amino acids. Germline assignment: CDR1 SQVTM and CDR2 ANQGSEA. The CDR3 DNA follows: TGCAGCGTTGGACTCGCGAACATTCAGTACTTC. This codes for CSVGLANIQYF.

The J gene is TRBJ1-4, the V gene TRBV6-6; 8 bases are a match to TRBD1. In germline, CDR1 is MNHNY, CDR2 SVGAGI (reference sequence). V dropped 9 bases and J dropped 0; count of bases not matched to a gene: 6. The CDR3 has 15 residues. In DNA form, the CDR3 reads TGTGCCAGTACAGGACAGGGCACAACTAATGAAAAACTGTTTTTT. Translating gives CASTGQGTTNEKLFF.

The chain links TRBV9 to TRBJ2-3; TRBD2 matches at 13 bases. Losses at the gene ends were 7 bases for V and 2 bases for J; bases not matched to a gene: 4. The CDR3 extends over 15 amino acids. The V gene's germline CDR1 is SGDLS and CDR2 YYNGEE. Here the CDR3 reads CASAGLAGATDTQYF. The CDR3 DNA follows: TGTGCCAGCGCTGGACTAGCGGGAGCCACAGATACGCAGTATTTT.

The chain combines TRBV27 with TRBJ2-1, with 9 bases fitting TRBD2. Germline CDR1 MNHEY, CDR2 SMNVEV (reference sequence). Trimming removed 6 bases from V and 3 bases from J; junction bases left unmatched: 9. The CDR3 length is 16 residues. CDR3 amino acids: CASSSPGTSSYNEQFF. The DNA of the CDR3 is TGTGCCAGCAGCTCCCCCGGGACTAGCAGCTACAATGAGCAGTTCTTC.

The V and J genes are TRBV7-2 and TRBJ2-7, with unresolved D. V was pared by 4 bases and J by 4 bases, with 8 bases between. Germline CDR1 is SGHTA and CDR2 is FQGNSA. The CDR3 is made up of 12 amino acids. The CDR3, as DNA: TGTGCCAGCAGCTCCCACTTTTACGAGCAGTACTTC. It specifies CASSSHFYEQYF.

The J gene is TRBJ2-2, the V gene TRBV7-8, with TRBD2 as a possible D gene (5 bases). CDR1 and CDR2 (germline): SGHVS, FQNEAQ. The CDR3 loop spans 14 amino acids. Trimming took off 5 bases at V and 1 base at J, with 8 bases between the two ends. The CDR3 DNA reads TGTGCCAGCAGCCAGCGGCTGAACACCGGGGAGCTGTTTTTT. Translating it yields CASSQRLNTGELFF.

V and J are TRBV7-9 and TRBJ1-2; D unclear. The germline V gene has CDR1 SEHNR and CDR2 FQNEAQ (reference sequence). The CDR3 has 14 residues. V lost 5 bases to trimming and J lost 5 bases, with 15 bases between them. The CDR3 sequence is CASSPATNSYGYTF. CDR3 nucleotide sequence: TGTGCCAGCAGCCCAGCCACCAACAGTTATGGCTACACCTTC.

The chain uses TRBV10-3 and TRBJ1-2; D not resolved. CDR3 length equals 15 residues. CDR1 and CDR2 (germline): ENHRY, SYGVKD. The germline V and J ends were trimmed by 1 base and 4 bases, with 13 bases remaining between them. CDR3: CAISEWLREGYGYTF. The CDR3 nucleotides are TGTGCCATCAGTGAGTGGTTAAGAGAGGGCTATGGCTACACCTTC.

V and J are TRBV6-4 and TRBJ2-1; the match to TRBD2 covers 11 bases. V shed 3 bases and J 4 bases; nucleotides not matched to a gene: 2. Germline V lookup: CDR1 MRHNA, CDR2 SNTAGT. The CDR3 extends over 15 amino acids. The chain's CDR3 is CASSEVAGGYNEQFF. The CDR3 DNA sequence: TGTGCCAGCAGTGAAGTAGCGGGAGGGTACAATGAGCAGTTCTTC.

The rearrangement joins TRBV19 to TRBJ2-5; 12 bases are shared with TRBD1. The CDR3 spans 17 residues. In germline, CDR1 is LNHDA, CDR2 SQIVND (reference sequence). The trim removed 6 bases at V and 0 bases at J, leaving 8 bases unmatched. This CDR3 reads CASRSGQGARHQETQYF. The CDR3, as DNA: TGTGCCAGTAGATCGGGACAGGGGGCACGGCACCAAGAGACCCAGTACTTC. The full variable domain, completed using reference TRBV19 and TRBJ2-5, is DGGITQSPKYLFRKEGQNVTLSCEQNLNHDAMYWYRQDPGQGLRLIYYSQIVNDFQKGDIAEGYSVSREKKESFPLTVTSAQKNPTAFYLCASRSGQGARHQETQYFGPGTRLLVL.

The genes are TRBV4-1 and TRBJ2-1; unclear D gene. Germline CDR1 MGHRA, CDR2 YSYEKL. The CDR3 spans 13 residues. The V gene lost 6 bases and the J gene lost 3 bases, with 9 bases spanning the gap. The CDR3 loop is CASRPQDYNEQFF. CDR3 coding DNA: TGCGCCAGCAGGCCTCAGGACTACAATGAGCAGTTCTTC.

This chain joins TRBV11-2 and TRBJ1-1, with TRBD1 identical over 9 bases. There are 17 residues in the CDR3. Germline lookup yields CDR1 SGHAT and CDR2 FQNNGV. With 3 bases clipped from V and 2 bases from J, the junction kept 10 bases outside the gene matches. CDR3: CASSFLPWDRDNTEAFF. The CDR3 coding sequence is TGTGCCAGCAGCTTCCTCCCCTGGGACAGGGATAACACTGAAGCTTTCTTT.

The chain combines TRBV6-6 with TRBJ2-4; D unclear. Trimming left V 6 bases short and J 4 bases short, with 4 bases between. This CDR3 spans 11 amino acids. Germline lookup yields CDR1 MNHNY and CDR2 SVGAGI (reference sequence). The CDR3 sequence is CASSEKNIQYF. CDR3 nucleotide sequence: TGTGCCAGCAGCGAGAAAAACATTCAGTACTTC.

The chain has TRBV12-5 and TRBJ2-7, with TRBD1 matching over 8 bases. The V gene's germline CDR1 is LGHNT and CDR2 FRNRAP. This CDR3 is 15 amino acids long. V gave up 3 bases and J gave up 3 bases; unmatched junction bases: 7. Here the CDR3 DNA reads TGTGCTAGTGGTTTATTCCTTACAGGGGGCTACGAGCAGTACTTC. Its translation: CASGLFLTGGYEQYF.